Listed here are 16 T cell receptor beta chains from one sample, sequenced in a study of T cell repertoires in cytomegalovirus infection. Which antigens these TCRs recognize remains unknown. TCRdb reprocessed the reads with MiXCR, giving one entry per CDR3 protein. The repertoire consists of 650,000 to 900,000 distinct CDR3 sequences, with 25% to 30% occurring once and the leading ten covering roughly 14%. The sequencing used cultured CD8+ T cells from PBMCs, collected from culture after CMV antigen stimulation. These receptors were taken from a human donor in good health (CMV status not recorded). Some clones in this sample may be carry-over from other donors' samples.

The V gene is TRBV6-5, the J gene TRBJ2-3, with 10 bases identical to TRBD2. Germline V gene data show CDR1 as MNHEY and CDR2 as SVGAGI. V was clipped by 1 base and J by 5 bases; unmatched bases: 6. The CDR3 consists of 16 residues. The CDR3 here is CASSYFLTSGEDTQYF. The CDR3 DNA sequence: TGTGCCAGCAGTTACTTTTTAACTAGCGGGGAAGATACGCAGTATTTT.

The sample holds a few counts of this clonotype. This chain links TRBV27 with TRBJ1-1; tentatively, D is TRBD1 (6 bases). The germline V and J ends were trimmed by 7 bases and 3 bases, with 12 bases remaining between them. CDR1 MNHEY and CDR2 SMNVEV come from the germline V gene (reference sequence). CDR3 length equals 13 residues. The DNA for the CDR3 is TGTGCCAGCATCCCCGGGGGCCACACTGAAGCTTTCTTT. Its translation: CASIPGGHTEAFF.

This clonotype was detected only a few times. As DNA, the CDR3 is TGTGCCAGCAGTGTTCACGACCGGGAAAAACTGTTTTTT. This sequence encodes CASSVHDREKLFF. The V call is TRBV6-6, the J call TRBJ1-4; D is undetermined. Germline assignment: CDR1 MNHNY and CDR2 SVGAGI (reference sequence). The CDR3 is 13 residues long. Trimming shortened V by 5 bases and J by 8 bases, and 12 bases separated the two germline ends.

The chain recombines TRBV13 with TRBJ1-5; D perhaps matches TRBD1 (5 bases). Germline CDR1 reads PRHDT; CDR2 reads FYEKMQ (reference sequence). This CDR3 comprises 15 residues. V was shortened by 0 bases and J by 4 bases, with 10 bases between the two germline ends. The CDR3 spells CASSLGRRGNQPQHF. The CDR3 bases are TGTGCCAGCAGCTTAGGGAGGAGGGGTAATCAGCCCCAGCATTTT.

This clonotype was seen a handful of times. The chain has TRBV7-9 and TRBJ2-1, with 13 positions matching TRBD2. The germline gives CDR1 SEHNR, CDR2 FQNEAQ (reference sequence). The CDR3 consists of 16 residues. Trimming at V came to 5 bases and at J to 3 bases, leaving 4 bases not matched to a gene. CDR3 region: CASSGLAGVDYNEQFF. The CDR3, as DNA: TGTGCCAGCAGCGGACTAGCGGGGGTCGACTACAATGAGCAGTTCTTC.

This clonotype was counted many times. The chain joins TRBV4-2 to TRBJ2-5; 7 bases match TRBD2. This CDR3 is 17 amino acids long. J gave up 0 bases and V 4 bases, and 11 bases lay outside the gene matches. CDR1 is LGHNA, CDR2 YNFKEQ, per germline. In DNA form, the CDR3 reads TGTGCCAGCAGCCCGGTTGGTGCTAGCGGATACCAAGAGACCCAGTACTTC. Translating it yields CASSPVGASGYQETQYF.

This clonotype was detected a few times. The V call is TRBV12-3 or TRBV12-4, the J call TRBJ1-5; a weak D match, TRBD1 (6 bases). V shed 5 bases and J shed 1 base, with 12 bases lying between them. There are 15 residues in the CDR3. CDR3 DNA: TGTGCCAGCAGTCCGGGGGACACCAGCAATCAGCCCCAGCATTTT. Translated: CASSPGDTSNQPQHF.

The genes are TRBV4-1 and TRBJ2-3, with 10 bases that match TRBD2. Germline lookup yields CDR1 MGHRA and CDR2 YSYEKL. J gave up 4 bases and V 4 bases, and 5 bases lay outside the gene matches. The CDR3 is 15 residues long. CDR3 sequence (DNA): TGCGCCAGCAGCCCCACTAGCGGGGAAGCAGATACGCAGTATTTT. Its translation is CASSPTSGEADTQYF.

This clonotype showed up just once. The chain carries TRBV12-3 or TRBV12-4 and TRBJ2-1, with 7 bases that match TRBD1. CDR3 length equals 11 residues. V shed 10 bases, J shed 14 bases, and the junction held 11 bases outside the gene matches. This chain's CDR3 is CATRDSLKKFF. For the CDR3, the DNA is TGTGCCACCCGGGACAGCCTAAAGAAGTTCTTC.

V gene TRBV12-5 combines with J gene TRBJ2-1, with D tentatively TRBD1 (5 bases). The CDR3 is 15 residues long. CDR1 LGHNT and CDR2 FRNRAP come from the germline V gene. Deletions cut 4 bases from V and 2 bases from J, with 12 bases between. The chain's CDR3 is CASGSTGVTYNEQFF. DNA for the CDR3: TGTGCTAGTGGTTCCACAGGCGTAACCTACAATGAGCAGTTCTTC.

The V call is TRBV6-6, the J call TRBJ1-2; TRBD1 aligns across 8 bases. With 2 bases clipped from V and 3 bases from J, the junction kept 2 bases outside the gene matches. The CDR3 runs 14 residues. Germline values: CDR1 MNHNY, CDR2 SVGAGI (reference sequence). CDR3 sequence: CASSYPTGDYGYTF. CDR3 in DNA: TGTGCCAGCAGTTACCCGACAGGGGACTATGGCTACACCTTC.

The sample holds many counts of this clonotype. Here the CDR3 DNA reads TGTGCCAGCAGCCCCGTCGGCCAAGAGACCCAGTACTTC. This encodes CASSPVGQETQYF. The chain has TRBV7-2 and TRBJ2-5; no firm D call. V dropped 5 bases and J dropped 1 base, with 8 bases sitting between them. The CDR3 is 13 residues long. Germline lookup yields CDR1 SGHTA and CDR2 FQGNSA.

Notes on this clonotype: Since no conserved phenylalanine or tryptophan closes the CDR3, a read error is the likely cause. The V and J genes are TRBV7-9 and TRBJ2-4, with 10 bases identical to TRBD1. The CDR3 totals 15 residues. The V and J ends lost 5 bases and 8 bases, in that order; junction bases with no gene match: 9. Per the germline V gene, CDR1 is SEHNR and CDR2 is FQNEAQ (reference sequence). The CDR3, as DNA: TGTGCCAGCAGCCCCCTGACAGGGGGCTTGGACATTCAGTACTAC. Its translation: CASSPLTGGLDIQYY.

V is TRBV4-3 and J is TRBJ2-2; 12 nucleotides align to TRBD2. Germline-derived CDR1 and CDR2 are LGHNA and YSLEER. There are 18 residues in the CDR3. V lost 4 bases and J lost 5; bases outside the gene matches: 11. The chain's CDR3 is CASSLEPGGLAGTGELFF. CDR3 bases: TGCGCCAGCAGCCTCGAGCCCGGGGGACTAGCGGGTACCGGGGAGCTGTTTTTT.

This clonotype was picked up a small number of times. The chain links TRBV25-1 to TRBJ2-1, with TRBD2 matching 9 bases. This CDR3 has 18 residues. Germline trimming cut 0 bases from V and 4 bases from J; bases unmatched to any gene: 10. Germline lookup yields CDR1 MGHDK and CDR2 SYGVNS. The CDR3 DNA reads as TGTGCCAGCAGTGAATATTTCAGCGGCGGGGGGGGTTACAATGAGCAGTTCTTC. It encodes CASSEYFSGGGGYNEQFF.

This clonotype was observed a handful of times. The rearrangement uses TRBV27 and TRBJ2-7, with D unresolved. With 4 bases removed from V and 4 bases from J, the gap between germline ends came to 14 bases. The germline gives CDR1 MNHEY, CDR2 SMNVEV (reference sequence). CDR3 size: 14 residues. The CDR3 DNA follows: TGTGCCAGCAGTTGGTCAGGCGTCGCTTACGAGCAGTACTTC. Its translation: CASSWSGVAYEQYF.